This TCR beta chain appears in the sequencing data of a study of early T cells in non-severe SARS-CoV-2 infection listed by TCRdb under 2021. A note on the overall study: Because TCR sequencing relied on bulk RNA taken from unsorted whole blood, pairing of alpha and beta chains was not possible.

A case-control design nested within a healthcare worker cohort in London, UK, was used, with weekly nasopharyngeal swab PCR tests and blood sampling performed. Healthcare workers were recruited between 23 and 31 March 2020, during the week of the UK lockdown, and were followed weekly for up to about 16 weeks. General conclusions and limits of the study: VDJdb matching was skewed toward anti-spike CD8 responses and likely underestimated virus-specific expansions, missing private and CD4 specificities.

Remarks on this clonotype: The specificity of this receptor is unknown. No much larger clonotype is one base removed from it; base qualities were not supplied.

The protocol used for the library was 5' RACE. TCRdb shows the sequencer as NextSeq 500. Unique molecular identifiers were attached to individual cDNA molecules in the TCR library protocol so that sequencing error and PCR bias could be corrected. Both TCR alpha and beta chains were sequenced, and tight co-correlation was observed between alpha and beta sequence abundances in each sample. On the study's bioinformatics: Decombinator V4 was used to annotate the V gene, J gene and CDR3 of the TCR sequences. Expanded TCRs were defined as changing significantly between any two time points under a Poisson model with p below 0.0001. Abundances of TCRs were expressed as counts per million after normalisation to the total number of TCRs sequenced in each sample. A search of VDJdb, accessed on 1 November 2021, was run for TCRs annotated to CMV, EBV and SARS-CoV-2, with TCRs annotated for multiple antigens excluded. Through fastp at Q25 and MiXCR, TCRdb rebuilt clones from the public reads, retaining in-frame beta chains. Each CDR3 protein gets just one entry, which takes the most common genes and DNA from the rows behind it. The V and J calls were determined by TCRdb, not by the authors. Counted in this sample were about 39,000 distinct CDR3 sequences; around 4.5% of them appeared once. Roughly 5% of the sample goes to the ten largest clones.

The sequenced sample consisted of whole blood. This TCR was recovered from an adult who was a healthcare worker with PCR-confirmed SARS-CoV-2 infection or an uninfected control (not recorded which).

The nucleotide sequence is given as TGTGCCAGTAGTACAGTACCGGGACGGAACAATTCACCCCTCCACTTT. Its protein product is CASSTVPGRNNSPLHF. The chain is made from TRBV19 and TRBJ1-6; a tentative D match to TRBD1 spans 5 bases. Measured from the cysteine to the phenylalanine, the CDR3 is 16 residues long. Left in the record is the CDR3 DNA by itself, 48 bases read in frame from the first base. Based on the germline V gene (reference sequence), the CDR1 and CDR2 sequences are LNHDA and SQIVND. Between the V and J ends, shortened by 4 bases and 7 bases respectively, the junction contains 17 bases. Extended through the reference TRBV19 and TRBJ1-6 proteins, this CDR3 yields the full variable domain: DGGITQSPKYLFRKEGQNVTLSCEQNLNHDAMYWYRQDPGQGLRLIYYSQIVNDFQKGDIAEGYSVSREKKESFPLTVTSAQKNPTAFYLCASSTVPGRNNSPLHFGNGTRLTVT.